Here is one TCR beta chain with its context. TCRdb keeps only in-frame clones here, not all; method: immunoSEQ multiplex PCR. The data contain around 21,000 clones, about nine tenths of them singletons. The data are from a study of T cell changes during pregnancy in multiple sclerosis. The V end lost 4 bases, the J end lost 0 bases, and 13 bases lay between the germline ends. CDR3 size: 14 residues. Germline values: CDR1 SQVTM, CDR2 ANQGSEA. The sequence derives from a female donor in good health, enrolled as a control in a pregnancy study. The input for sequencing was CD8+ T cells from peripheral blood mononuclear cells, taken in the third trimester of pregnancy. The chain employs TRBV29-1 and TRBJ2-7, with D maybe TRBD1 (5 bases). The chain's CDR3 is CSVVGGAFSYEQYF. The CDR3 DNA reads TGCAGCGTTGTCGGTGGGGCTTTCTCCTACGAGCAGTACTTC.